The 5 T cell receptor beta chains presented below share a single source sample, sequenced in a study of blood T cell repertoires in COVID-19. Sequencing was performed with immunoSEQ multiplex PCR; in TCRdb, only in-frame clones are kept and a portion is missing. The sample carries about 130,000 clones, more than 80% recorded once. The specimen was peripheral blood. The receptors derive from a human donor in a cohort sampled during active COVID-19.

The gene calls are TRBV7-8 and TRBJ2-2; weak D call: TRBD1 (5 bases). V was trimmed by 1 base and J by 4 bases, leaving 13 bases between them. CDR1 is SGHVS and CDR2 is FQNEAQ in the germline V gene. The CDR3 extends over 16 amino acids. The CDR3 DNA reads TGTGCCAGCAGCTTAGAAGCCCTGACAGCCACCGGGGAGCTGTTTTTT. Translation: CASSLEALTATGELFF.

The gene calls are TRBV9 and TRBJ1-6; 7 bases line up with TRBD1. The germline V gene encodes CDR1 SGDLS and CDR2 YYNGEE. After removal of 8 bases from V and 7 bases from J, the junction contained 9 bases not matched to a gene. The CDR3 is 14 residues long. The CDR3 nucleotides read TGTGCCAGTTCAACCGGGACAGAAAATTCACCCCTCCACTTT. The encoded protein is CASSTGTENSPLHF.

This clone was detected only once. The V and J genes are TRBV7-8 and TRBJ1-5, with 8 bases that match TRBD1. V shed 4 bases, J shed 0 bases, and the junction held 5 bases outside the gene matches. This CDR3 contains 16 residues. Germline V CDR1 and CDR2: SGHVS, FQNEAQ. CDR3 residues: CASSSPGQVSNQPQHF. The CDR3 bases are TGTGCCAGCAGCTCACCGGGACAGGTTAGCAATCAGCCCCAGCATTTT.

The gene calls are TRBV5-1 and TRBJ2-7; TRBD1 might be the D (5 bases). This CDR3 has 13 residues. From germline, CDR1 is SGHRS and CDR2 YFSETQ. Trimming stripped 4 bases from V and 2 bases from J, with 10 bases between. CDR3 coding DNA: TGCGCCAGCAGCACATCGACAGCCTACGAGCAGTACTTC. It specifies CASSTSTAYEQYF.

The chain uses TRBV30 and TRBJ1-6; a possible D gene is TRBD1 (6 bases). The CDR3 consists of 15 residues. CDR1 GTSNPN and CDR2 SVGIG come from the germline V gene (reference sequence). Between the trimmed V and J ends, which lost 5 bases and 4 bases, there was a span of 15 bases. The CDR3 sequence is CAWRTTTGYNSPLHF. The DNA of the CDR3 is TGTGCCTGGCGAACTACGACAGGTTATAATTCACCCCTCCACTTT. Variable domain in full (rest from reference TRBV30 and TRBJ1-6): SQTIHQWPATLVQPVGSPLSLECTVEGTSNPNLYWYRQAAGRGLQLLFYSVGIGQISSEVPQNLSASRPQDRQFILSSKKLLLSDSGFYLCAWRTTTGYNSPLHFGNGTRLTVT.